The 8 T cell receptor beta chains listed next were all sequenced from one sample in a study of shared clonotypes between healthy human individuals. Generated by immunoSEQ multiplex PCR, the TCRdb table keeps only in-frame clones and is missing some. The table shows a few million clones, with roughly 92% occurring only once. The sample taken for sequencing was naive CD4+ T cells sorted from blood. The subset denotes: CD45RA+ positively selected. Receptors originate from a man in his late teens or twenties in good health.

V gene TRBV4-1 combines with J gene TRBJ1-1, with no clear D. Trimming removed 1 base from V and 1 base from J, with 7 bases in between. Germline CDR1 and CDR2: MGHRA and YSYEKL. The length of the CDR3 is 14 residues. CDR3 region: CASSQAPGNTEAFF. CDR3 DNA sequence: TGCGCCAGCAGCCAAGCGCCAGGGAACACTGAAGCTTTCTTT.

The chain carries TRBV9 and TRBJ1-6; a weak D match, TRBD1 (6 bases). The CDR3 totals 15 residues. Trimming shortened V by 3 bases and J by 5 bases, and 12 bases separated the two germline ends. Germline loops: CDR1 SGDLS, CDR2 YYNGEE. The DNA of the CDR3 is TGTGCCAGCAGCGATGGGACACTTAATAATTCACCCCTCCACTTT. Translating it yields CASSDGTLNNSPLHF. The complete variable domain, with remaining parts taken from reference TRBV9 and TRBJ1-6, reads DSGVTQTPKHLITATGQRVTLRCSPRSGDLSVYWYQQSLDQGLQFLIQYYNGEERAKGNILERFSAQQFPDLHSELNLSSLELGDSALYFCASSDGTLNNSPLHFGNGTRLTVT.

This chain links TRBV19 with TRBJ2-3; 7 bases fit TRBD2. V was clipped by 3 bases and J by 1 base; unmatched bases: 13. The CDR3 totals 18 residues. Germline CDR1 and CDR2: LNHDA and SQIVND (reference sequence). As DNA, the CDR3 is TGTGCCAGTAGTATGGGCGGCGGGAGAAGGACTGGCACAGATACGCAGTATTTT. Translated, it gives CASSMGGGRRTGTDTQYF.

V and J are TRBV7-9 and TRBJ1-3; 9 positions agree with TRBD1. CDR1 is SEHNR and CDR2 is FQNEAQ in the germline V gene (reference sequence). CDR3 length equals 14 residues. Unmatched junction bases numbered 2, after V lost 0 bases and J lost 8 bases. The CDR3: CASSLAQGAYTIYF. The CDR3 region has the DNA TGTGCCAGCAGCTTAGCACAGGGGGCATACACCATATATTTT.

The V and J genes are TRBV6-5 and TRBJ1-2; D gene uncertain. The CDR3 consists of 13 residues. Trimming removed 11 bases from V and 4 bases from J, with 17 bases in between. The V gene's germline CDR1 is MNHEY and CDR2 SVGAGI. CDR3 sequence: CAAADGERYGYTF. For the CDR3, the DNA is TGTGCCGCGGCGGATGGAGAGCGCTATGGCTACACCTTC.

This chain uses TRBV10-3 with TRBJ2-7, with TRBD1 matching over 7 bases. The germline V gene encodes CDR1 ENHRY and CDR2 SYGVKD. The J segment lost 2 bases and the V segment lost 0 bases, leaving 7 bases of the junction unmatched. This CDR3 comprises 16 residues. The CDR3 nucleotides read TGTGCCATCAGTGAGTCGAAGCCGGGACAGACCTACGAGCAGTACTTC. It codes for CAISESKPGQTYEQYF.

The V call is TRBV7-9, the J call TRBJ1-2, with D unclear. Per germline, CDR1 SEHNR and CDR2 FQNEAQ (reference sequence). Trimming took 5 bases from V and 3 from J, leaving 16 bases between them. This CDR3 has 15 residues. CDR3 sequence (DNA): TGTGCCAGCAGCCGGTTTGGGTCGGAGGACTATGGCTACACCTTC. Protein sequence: CASSRFGSEDYGYTF. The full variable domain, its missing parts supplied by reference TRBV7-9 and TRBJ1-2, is DTGVSQNPRHKITKRGQNVTFRCDPISEHNRLYWYRQTLGQGPEFLTYFQNEAQLEKSRLLSDRFSAERPKGSFSTLEIQRTEQGDSAMYLCASSRFGSEDYGYTFGSGTRLTVV.

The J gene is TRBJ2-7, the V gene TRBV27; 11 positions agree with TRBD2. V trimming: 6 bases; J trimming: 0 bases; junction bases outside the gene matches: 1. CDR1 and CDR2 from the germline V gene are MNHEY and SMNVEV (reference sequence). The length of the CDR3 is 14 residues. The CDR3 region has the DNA TGTGCCAGCAGGGGACTAGCGGACTCCTACGAGCAGTACTTC. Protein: CASRGLADSYEQYF.